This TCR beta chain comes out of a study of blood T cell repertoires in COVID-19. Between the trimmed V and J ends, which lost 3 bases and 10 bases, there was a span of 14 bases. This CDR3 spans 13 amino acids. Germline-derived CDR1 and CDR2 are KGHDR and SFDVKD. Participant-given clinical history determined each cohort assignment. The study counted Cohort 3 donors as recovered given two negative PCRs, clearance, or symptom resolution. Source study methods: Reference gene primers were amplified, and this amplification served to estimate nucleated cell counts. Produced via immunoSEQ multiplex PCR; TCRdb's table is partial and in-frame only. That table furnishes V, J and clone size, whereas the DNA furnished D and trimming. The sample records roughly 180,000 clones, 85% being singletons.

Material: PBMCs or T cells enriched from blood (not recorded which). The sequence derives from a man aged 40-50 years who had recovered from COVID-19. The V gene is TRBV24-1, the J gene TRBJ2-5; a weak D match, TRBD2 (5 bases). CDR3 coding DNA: TGTGCCACCAGTGATCCGGGCCGGGGAATCCAGTACTTC. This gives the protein CATSDPGRGIQYF.